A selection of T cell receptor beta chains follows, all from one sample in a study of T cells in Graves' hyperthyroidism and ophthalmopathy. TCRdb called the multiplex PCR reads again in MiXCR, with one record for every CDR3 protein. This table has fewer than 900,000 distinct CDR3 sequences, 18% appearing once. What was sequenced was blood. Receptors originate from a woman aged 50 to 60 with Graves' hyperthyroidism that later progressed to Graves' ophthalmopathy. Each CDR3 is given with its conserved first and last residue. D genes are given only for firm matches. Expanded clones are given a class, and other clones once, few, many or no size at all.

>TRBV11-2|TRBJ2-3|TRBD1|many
TGTGCCAGCAGCCGGACAGGGACTAGCACAGATACGCAGTATTTT
CASSRTGTSTDTQYF
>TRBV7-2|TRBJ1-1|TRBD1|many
TGTGCCAGCAGCTTACTGCAGGGGGCGAACACTGAAGCTTTCTTT
CASSLLQGANTEAFF
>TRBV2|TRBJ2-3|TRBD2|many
TGTGCCAGTCGGGGGGATGGAGATACGCAGTATTTT
CASRGDGDTQYF
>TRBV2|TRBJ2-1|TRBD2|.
TGTGCCAGCAGTGTCACGCTAGCGGGGGGGAAAGCCTACAATGAGCAGTTCTTC
CASSVTLAGGKAYNEQFF
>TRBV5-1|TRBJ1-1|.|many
TGCGCCAGCGGATTTTCGACGGGGACGGGTAACACTGAAGCTTTCTTT
CASGFSTGTGNTEAFF
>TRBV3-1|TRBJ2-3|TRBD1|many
TGTGCCAGCAGACTACAGGGGGATACGCAGTATTTT
CASRLQGDTQYF
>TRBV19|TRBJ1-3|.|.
TGTGCCAGTGCCCGCCAACGGGATCTTGGAAACACCATATATTTT
CASARQRDLGNTIYF
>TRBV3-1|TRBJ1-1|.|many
TGTGCCAGCAGCCAAGCGATTCGGCTGACGAACACTGAAGCTTTCTTT
CASSQAIRLTNTEAFF
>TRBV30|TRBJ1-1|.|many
TGTGCCTGGAGCAAAACAGAGAACACTGAAGCTTTCTTT
CAWSKTENTEAFF
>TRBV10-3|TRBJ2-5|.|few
TGTGCCATCAGTGAGAGGGTTGACGAGACCCAGTACTTC
CAISERVDETQYF
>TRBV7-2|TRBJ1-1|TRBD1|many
TGTGCCAGCAGCCCCGGGACAGGGTTGAGGACTGAAGCTTTCTTT
CASSPGTGLRTEAFF
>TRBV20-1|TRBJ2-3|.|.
TGCGCCCCAACACCAGATACGCAGTATTTT
CAPTPDTQYF
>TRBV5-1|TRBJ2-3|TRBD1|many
TGCGCCAGCAGCTCGGGACCGGACAGGGCCATCGATACGCAGTATTTT
CASSSGPDRAIDTQYF
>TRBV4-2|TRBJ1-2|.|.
TGTGCCAGCAGCCAAGATCTACTCCCGGGCTACACCTTC
CASSQDLLPGYTF
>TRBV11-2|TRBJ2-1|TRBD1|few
TGTGCCAGCAACACGTGGGACAGATCCTACAATGAGCAGTTCTTC
CASNTWDRSYNEQFF
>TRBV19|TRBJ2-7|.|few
TGTGCCAGTAGTACCGGGACATACGCCGAGCAGTACTTC
CASSTGTYAEQYF
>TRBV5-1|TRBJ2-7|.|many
TGCGCCAGCAGCTTTCGCTCCCCCCTGGAGCAGTACTTC
CASSFRSPLEQYF
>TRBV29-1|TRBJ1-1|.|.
TGCAGCTCAGGGGAGAACACTGAAGCTTTCTTT
CSSGENTEAFF
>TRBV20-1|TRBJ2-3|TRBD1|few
TGCAGTGCCATCTGGAGCGGGACAGGGTCAGATGCGCAGTATTTT
CSAIWSGTGSDAQYF
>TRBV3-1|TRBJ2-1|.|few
TGTGCCAGCAGCCAAGATCCGGCCAGCTCCTACAATGAGCAGTTCTTC
CASSQDPASSYNEQFF
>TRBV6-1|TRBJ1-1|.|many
TGTGCCAGCAGTGAATACAGACAGAAAGCTTTCTTT
CASSEYRQKAFF
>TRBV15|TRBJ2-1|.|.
TGTGCCACCAGCAGAGGAGGGGGAGCTGTCGTGAATGAGCAGTTCTTC
CATSRGGGAVVNEQFF
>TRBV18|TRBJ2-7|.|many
TGTGCCAGCTCACCTGATTACGAGCAGTACTTC
CASSPDYEQYF
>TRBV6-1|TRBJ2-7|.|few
TGTGCCAGCAGTGCTGACAACTCCTACGAGCAGTACTTC
CASSADNSYEQYF
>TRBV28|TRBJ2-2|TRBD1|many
TGTGCCAGCAGTTTGGCGGACAGGCGTCACGGGGAGCTGTTTTTT
CASSLADRRHGELFF
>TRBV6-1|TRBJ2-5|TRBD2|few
TGTGCCAGCAGTGACGGTCGGGGGGGCCTAGGTGTGACCCAGTACTTC
CASSDGRGGLGVTQYF
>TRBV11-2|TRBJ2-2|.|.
TGTGCCAGCAGCTTGCACCAAACCGGGGAGCTGTTTTTT
CASSLHQTGELFF
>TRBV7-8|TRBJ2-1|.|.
TGTGCCAGCAATCAAGCCGGGTCTAATGAGCAGTTCTTC
CASNQAGSNEQFF
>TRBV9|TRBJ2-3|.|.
TGTGCCAGCAGCGCTATAGATACGCAGTATTTT
CASSAIDTQYF